One and the same sample provided the 2 T cell receptor beta chains below, sequenced in a study of long-term antiretroviral therapy in people with HIV. At the survey level, the v3.0 immunoSEQ assay was run. Profiling relied on immunoSEQ multiplex PCR, and the TCRdb table lists in-frame clones only, not all of them. The sample comprises about 30,000 clones, 94% of which are singletons, and 3% to 4% rests with the top ten. The material sequenced was unsorted PBMCs, taken around 5 years after starting antiretroviral therapy. Receptor source: a woman between 45 and 65 years old with HIV.

The rearrangement joins TRBV5-6 to TRBJ2-6; TRBD1 agrees at 9 bases. The CDR3 covers 15 residues. Trimming removed 4 bases from V and 5 bases from J; junction bases left unmatched: 4. Germline CDR1 reads SGHDT; CDR2 reads YYEEEE. The CDR3 region is CASSGTGGWANVLTF. As DNA, the CDR3 is TGTGCCAGCAGCGGAACAGGGGGCTGGGCCAACGTCCTGACTTTC.

This rearrangement joins TRBV5-1 to TRBJ1-1; D is unresolved. Trimming stripped 1 base from V and 5 bases from J, with 15 bases between. Germline V gene lookup returns CDR1 SGHRS and CDR2 YFSETQ. CDR3 length equals 15 residues. The CDR3 protein is CASSLLSTRETEAFF. The CDR3 region has the DNA TGCGCCAGCAGCTTGCTTTCTACTAGGGAAACTGAAGCTTTCTTT.